This T cell receptor beta chain was sequenced for a study of shared clonotypes between healthy human individuals. Comments on this clone: Its antigen is undetermined.

TCRdb's table, derived via immunoSEQ multiplex PCR, lists solely in-frame clones and lacks some. The repertoire has roughly 2 million clones, roughly 95% of them found once; the top ten carry 0.9% to 1.4%. The ends were cut back, 1 base at V and 3 bases at J, with 10 bases in the middle. This CDR3 region has 14 residues. From germline, CDR1 is LNHDA and CDR2 SQIVND (reference sequence). Naive CD8 cells were CD45RO-negative, positively selected for CCR7, excluding terminally differentiated effector memory CD45RA+ cells. Regarding the study as a whole: Sampling covered blood only; tissue repertoires likely differ.

The clonotype comes from a man between 18 and 29 years old in good health. Sequenced material: naive CD8+ T cells sorted from blood. The genes are TRBV19 and TRBJ2-7; D is undetermined. CDR3 bases: TGTGCCAGTAGTATAGTACATCGCCACTACGAGCAGTACTTC. Translation gives CASSIVHRHYEQYF.